This T cell receptor beta chain originates from a study of T-cell reconstitution after alpha-beta-depleted transplantation in children. With 6 bases removed from V and 1 base from J, the gap between germline ends came to 12 bases. This CDR3 contains 14 residues. Unique molecular identifiers were used to barcode this TCRbeta library. One entry per CDR3 protein results from TCRdb running MiXCR on the PCR reads. The data hold some 640,000 distinct CDR3 sequences, with around a sixth observed a single time. Sequencing was performed on PBMCs from the stem cell graft donor, taken from the stem cell graft. The chain uses TRBV12-3 or TRBV12-4 and TRBJ2-5; no reliable D call. This sequence was found in a human donor who donated a stem cell graft to a child with acute myeloid leukemia. CDR3 amino acids: CASSADRTQETQYF. The CDR3 DNA reads as TGTGCCAGCAGCGCTGACCGAACCCAAGAGACCCAGTACTTC.